The 4 T cell receptor beta chains below come from one sample, sequenced in a study of blood T cell repertoires in COVID-19. TCRdb's copy holds only in-frame clones and misses some; the assay was immunoSEQ multiplex PCR. Of about 150,000 clones listed, roughly 84% are singletons. What was sequenced was PBMCs or T cells enriched from blood (not recorded which). These receptors originate from a woman between 45 and 60 years old who had been exposed to COVID-19.

This clone appeared a single time. The chain couples TRBV5-8 to TRBJ2-2, with D unresolved. The CDR3 extends over 15 amino acids. The germline V and J ends were trimmed by 3 bases and 6 bases, with 15 bases remaining between them. The V gene's germline CDR1 is SGHTS and CDR2 YDEGEE. CDR3 in DNA: TGTGCCAGCAGCTCCAAGCCAGGCTACGCCGGGGAGCTGTTTTTT. It yields the protein CASSSKPGYAGELFF.

This clone showed up just once. The V call is TRBV19, the J call TRBJ2-7; D ambiguous. The CDR3 has 14 amino acids. The V gene's germline CDR1 is LNHDA and CDR2 SQIVND (reference sequence). The V and J ends lost 1 base and 2 bases respectively, with 9 bases between them. CDR3 sequence: CASSIGRSAYEQYF. CDR3 coding DNA: TGTGCCAGTAGTATAGGACGGAGTGCCTACGAGCAGTACTTC. Looking up the rest from reference TRBV19 and TRBJ2-7 gives the full variable domain: DGGITQSPKYLFRKEGQNVTLSCEQNLNHDAMYWYRQDPGQGLRLIYYSQIVNDFQKGDIAEGYSVSREKKESFPLTVTSAQKNPTAFYLCASSIGRSAYEQYFGPGTRLTVT.

This clone qualifies as medium-sized. The J gene is TRBJ2-7, the V gene TRBV4-3; tentatively, D is TRBD2 (5 bases). The V end was cut by 0 bases, the J end by 2 bases, with 11 bases between. The CDR3 has 15 residues. Per germline, CDR1 LGHNA and CDR2 YSLEER. The CDR3: CASSQEWNGAYEQYF. The CDR3 coding sequence is TGCGCCAGCAGCCAAGAGTGGAACGGGGCCTACGAGCAGTACTTC.

The chain links TRBV7-8 to TRBJ2-2; 7 bases are a match to TRBD1. The CDR3 length is 16 residues. V was pared by 4 bases and J by 5 bases, with 10 bases of the junction left unmatched. Germline CDR1 is SGHVS and CDR2 is FQNEAQ. The CDR3, as DNA: TGTGCCAGCAGCTCCTCCGGGACAGTTAGGACCGGGGAGCTGTTTTTT. Its protein is CASSSSGTVRTGELFF.